Below are 2 T cell receptor beta chains sequenced from a single sample in a study of blood T cell repertoires in COVID-19. This table comes from immunoSEQ multiplex PCR, and its TCRdb copy is limited to in-frame clones, with some not included. Here the sample spans 140,000 to 150,000 clones, 88% being singletons. The source material was peripheral blood. Every receptor here comes from a human donor in a cohort sampled during active COVID-19.

The V call is TRBV28, the J call TRBJ1-2; no reliable D call. Germline loops: CDR1 MDHEN, CDR2 SYDVKM. The CDR3 consists of 12 residues. V lost 6 bases and J 7 bases, leaving 12 bases between the germline ends. CDR3 sequence: CASSLQVPGYTF. CDR3 DNA sequence: TGTGCCAGCAGCCTCCAGGTTCCTGGCTACACCTTC.

The J gene is TRBJ2-5, the V gene TRBV9; possibly TRBD1 for D (6 bases). The V and J ends lost 0 bases and 3 bases respectively, with 12 bases between them. The germline gives CDR1 SGDLS, CDR2 YYNGEE. CDR3 length: 15 residues. In DNA, the CDR3 is TGTGCCAGCAGCGTAGCGGGCCAGGGGAAAGAGACCCAGTACTTC. Translated, it gives CASSVAGQGKETQYF.